This T cell receptor beta chain was found in a study of regulatory T cells in long-lasting Graves disease. This clonotype was seen ten or more times. CDR1 and CDR2 (germline): DFQATT, SNEGSKA (reference sequence). The CDR3 sequence is 14 residues long. V was clipped by 6 bases and J by 8 bases; unmatched bases: 10. As for time point: newly diagnosed GD, antithyroid drugs for less than 3 months. Scientists built the TCR library using RNA that was extracted from PBMCs. Patients of an endocrinology department in Xi'an, China, were included. Assembly of TCR beta libraries relied on iRepertoire HTBI primers together with Arm-PCR of CDR3 regions. TCRdb itself ran the multiplex PCR reads through MiXCR, one entry per CDR3 protein. Among 560,000 or so distinct CDR3 sequences listed, 16% were seen once. These records were also assigned to another study, of T cells in Graves' hyperthyroidism and ophthalmopathy.

J is TRBJ2-1 and V is TRBV20-1, with 10 bases aligning to TRBD2. The sequence was obtained from a man between 18 and 29 years old with Graves disease. The sequenced sample was peripheral blood mononuclear cells (PBMCs), obtained at new diagnosis, from a patient treated with antithyroid drugs. This CDR3 is CSASGGSGRDEQFF. As DNA, the CDR3 is TGCAGTGCCTCGGGGGGAAGCGGGAGGGATGAGCAGTTCTTC.